The entry below describes one TCR beta chain. Every diagnosis used clinical symptoms, serum thyroxine and TRAb, thyroid ultrasound and orbital computed tomography. What was amplified from RNA transcripts were TCR beta CDR3 regions. Using the HTBI primer set, a first-round RT-PCR was run on the TCR CDR3. MiXCR, applied by TCRdb to the multiplex PCR reads, yields one record per CDR3 protein. The table lists about 540,000 distinct CDR3 sequences, 46% of them singletons, with approximately 8.4% in the top ten. These data originate in a study of T cells in Graves' hyperthyroidism and ophthalmopathy. The germline V gene has CDR1 SGHTS and CDR2 YDEGEE. The CDR3 has 14 amino acids.

J is TRBJ2-7 and V is TRBV5-8, with 7 bases identical to TRBD2. The end of the DNA aligns better with TRBJ2-1, so the J call may be wrong. What was sequenced was peripheral blood or thyroid tissue (not recorded which). This receptor was taken from a woman under 30 with Graves' hyperthyroidism. The DNA for the CDR3 is TGTGCCAGCAGCCAGGCGGGAGTGGGGAATGAGCAGTTCTTC. It translates to CASSQAGVGNEQFF.